This T cell receptor (beta chain) appears in the sequencing data of a study of blood T cell repertoires in COVID-19. Background on the study: Whether acute or convalescent, the COVID-19 samples came from the United States, Italy and Spain. In each case, the material was cDNA or gDNA derived from T cells, B-cell-depleted T cells, or PBMCs.

The table came from immunoSEQ multiplex PCR; TCRdb's copy has only in-frame clones and leaves some out. This sample yields 100,000 to 150,000 clones, of which about 74% are seen a single time; 5.5% belongs to the top ten. The CDR3 length is 14 residues. V was shortened by 5 bases and J by 6 bases, with 16 bases between the two germline ends. Germline CDR1 SGHVS, CDR2 FQNEAQ. The material sequenced was peripheral blood. This rearrangement joins TRBV7-8 to TRBJ1-2, with TRBD1 as a possible D gene (6 bases). This clonotype was sampled from a man in his 60s with acute or convalescent COVID-19. The CDR3 reads CASSPNDRMNGYTF. DNA for the CDR3: TGTGCCAGCAGCCCAAACGACAGGATGAATGGCTACACCTTC.